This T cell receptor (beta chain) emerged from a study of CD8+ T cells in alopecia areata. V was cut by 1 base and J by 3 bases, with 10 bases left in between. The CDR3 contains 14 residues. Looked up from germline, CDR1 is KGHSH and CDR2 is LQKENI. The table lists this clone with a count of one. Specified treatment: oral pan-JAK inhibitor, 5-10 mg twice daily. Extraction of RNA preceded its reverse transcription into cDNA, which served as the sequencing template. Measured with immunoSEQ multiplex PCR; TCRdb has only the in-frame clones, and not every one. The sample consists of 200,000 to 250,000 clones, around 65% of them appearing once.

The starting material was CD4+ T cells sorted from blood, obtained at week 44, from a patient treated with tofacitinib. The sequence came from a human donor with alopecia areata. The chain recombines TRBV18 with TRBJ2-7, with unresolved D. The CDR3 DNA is TGTGCCAGCTCACCACGCGACAACAACTACGAGCAGTACTTC. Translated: CASSPRDNNYEQYF.